This passage covers 28 T cell receptor beta chains from one sample sequenced in a study of blood T cell repertoires in COVID-19. Produced via immunoSEQ multiplex PCR; TCRdb's table is partial and in-frame only. This table has roughly 230,000 clones, around 86% appearing once. Source material: PBMCs or T cells enriched from blood (not recorded which). These receptors were obtained from a man aged 25-45 years in a cohort exposed to, infected with or recovered from COVID-19 (not recorded which).

The count of this clone is one. The V call is TRBV19, the J call TRBJ2-2; tentatively, D is TRBD1 (5 bases). The CDR3 contains 17 residues. Germline V gives CDR1 LNHDA, CDR2 SQIVND (reference sequence). The ends were cut back, 0 bases at V and 4 bases at J, with 15 bases in the middle. The CDR3 here is CASSIDKWGLGTGELFF. DNA for the CDR3: TGTGCCAGTAGTATAGATAAGTGGGGCTTGGGCACCGGGGAGCTGTTTTTT.

The rearrangement uses TRBV3-1 (or the pseudogene TRBV3-2) and TRBJ2-7; TRBD1 is a possible D gene (6 bases). Germline V gene sequence: CDR1 LGHDT, CDR2 YNNKEL (reference sequence). V was clipped by 1 base and J by 3 bases, with 13 bases between them. The CDR3 has 15 residues. The CDR3 protein is CASSQVTGLGYEQYF. In DNA form, the CDR3 reads TGTGCCAGCAGCCAAGTAACAGGGCTCGGCTACGAGCAGTACTTC.

This chain joins TRBV27 and TRBJ2-1, with D maybe TRBD1 (5 bases). The CDR3 runs 17 residues. With 0 bases removed from V and 12 bases from J, the gap between germline ends came to 24 bases. The germline V gene encodes CDR1 MNHEY and CDR2 SMNVEV (reference sequence). The CDR3: CASSLSVRVGDVIGQFF. DNA of the CDR3: TGTGCCAGCAGTTTATCAGTTAGGGTAGGGGATGTAATCGGGCAGTTCTTC.

The chain joins TRBV7-3 to TRBJ2-3, with 10 bases identical to TRBD2. CDR1 is SGHTA, CDR2 FQGTGA, per germline. This CDR3 has 14 amino acids. The V and J ends lost 3 bases and 8 bases, in that order; junction bases with no gene match: 5. CDR3 sequence (DNA): TGTGCCAGCAGCTTCAGCGGGAGGGTCCCTACGCAGTATTTT. Protein product: CASSFSGRVPTQYF.

CDR3 in amino acids: CAIGTGYGQPQHF. The CDR3 nucleotides are TGTGCCATCGGCACAGGGTATGGGCAGCCCCAGCATTTT. The genes are TRBV10-3 and TRBJ1-5, with TRBD1 as a possible D gene (6 bases). This CDR3 comprises 13 residues. Germline V lookup: CDR1 ENHRY, CDR2 SYGVKD. The V end was cut by 8 bases, the J end by 7 bases, with 15 bases between.

This chain links TRBV2 with TRBJ1-2; D is perhaps TRBD1 (5 bases). Deletions cut 7 bases from V and 5 bases from J, with 23 bases between. The CDR3 covers 16 residues. Germline-derived CDR1 and CDR2 are SNHLY and FYNNEI. CDR3 bases: TGTGCCAGCACTGACGAGTTAAAGGGGCGATGGTATGGCTACACCTTC. It encodes CASTDELKGRWYGYTF.

The chain is built from TRBV11-3 and TRBJ2-7, with 8 bases fitting TRBD1. Trimming at V came to 5 bases and at J to 3 bases, leaving 6 bases not matched to a gene. This CDR3 contains 14 residues. The germline CDR1 and CDR2 sequences are SGHNT and YENEEA. The chain's CDR3 is CASSPRTGSYEQYF. The CDR3 nucleotides read TGTGCCAGCAGCCCAAGGACAGGGAGCTACGAGCAGTACTTC.

On this clone: The junction departs from germline at one end; a sequencing error may be responsible. J is TRBJ1-1 and V is TRBV3-1 (or the pseudogene TRBV3-2); TRBD1 matches 10 bases. CDR3 length equals 13 residues. CDR1 is LGHDT and CDR2 is YNNKEL in the germline V gene (reference sequence). The CDR3 bases are TGTGCCAGCAGCCGGCAGGGGGGACAGGGGAGTAACTTT. The encoded protein is CASSRQGGQGSNF.

The chain has TRBV12-3 or TRBV12-4 and TRBJ1-2; 7 bases agree with TRBD1. The length of the CDR3 is 12 residues. V gave up 7 bases and J gave up 4 bases; unmatched junction bases: 3. CDR3 sequence: CASTRDSYGYTF. As DNA, the CDR3 is TGTGCCAGCACTAGGGACAGCTATGGCTACACCTTC.

V gene TRBV18 combines with J gene TRBJ2-2, with TRBD1 as a possible D gene (6 bases). This CDR3 is 16 amino acids long. The V gene's germline CDR1 is KGHSH and CDR2 LQKENI. Trimming removed 0 bases at V and 1 base at J, with 9 bases between. In nucleotides, the CDR3 is TGTGCCAGCTCACCACCCTCGGGACAGAACACCGGGGAGCTGTTTTTT. Translating it yields CASSPPSGQNTGELFF.

The rearrangement links TRBV6-5 to TRBJ2-5, with 9 bases lining up with TRBD2. The CDR3 consists of 14 residues. Per germline, CDR1 MNHEY and CDR2 SVGAGI. Trimming at V came to 2 bases and at J to 4 bases, leaving 2 bases not matched to a gene. DNA of the CDR3: TGTGCCAGCAGTTACGGAGCGGGAGGAGAGACCCAGTACTTC. Residues: CASSYGAGGETQYF.

This clone turned up a few times. The chain links TRBV27 to TRBJ1-6; tentatively, D is TRBD1 (6 bases). Trimming removed 4 bases at V and 9 bases at J, with 16 bases between. Germline-derived CDR1 and CDR2 are MNHEY and SMNVEV (reference sequence). The CDR3 has 15 residues. This CDR3 reads CASSSIRQASSPLHF. Here the CDR3 DNA reads TGTGCCAGCAGTTCTATCAGACAGGCGAGTTCACCCCTCCACTTT.

The V call is TRBV11-1, the J call TRBJ2-5; TRBD2 is a possible D gene (7 bases). The CDR3 contains 16 residues. V dropped 3 bases and J dropped 0 bases, with 14 bases sitting between them. Germline-derived CDR1 and CDR2 are SGHAT and FQDESV (reference sequence). The CDR3 bases are TGTGCCAGCAGCTTGGGGGGGCGGGACTACCAAGAGACCCAGTACTTC. Translated: CASSLGGRDYQETQYF. The whole variable domain, remainder taken from reference TRBV11-1 and TRBJ2-5, is EAEVAQSPRYKITEKSQAVAFWCDPISGHATLYWYRQILGQGPELLVQFQDESVVDDSQLPKDRFSAERLKGVDSTLKIQPAELGDSAMYLCASSLGGRDYQETQYFGPGTRLLVL.

This clone appeared once. The rearrangement joins TRBV5-1 to TRBJ1-4, with 8 nucleotides matching TRBD1. Germline-derived CDR1 and CDR2 are SGHRS and YFSETQ. V gave up 4 bases and J gave up 4 bases; unmatched junction bases: 6. This CDR3 is 15 amino acids long. CDR3 DNA: TGCGCCAGCAGCCCACCGGGACAGGTTAATGAAAAACTGTTTTTT. Its protein is CASSPPGQVNEKLFF.

This sequence joins TRBV15 and TRBJ1-5, with D possibly matching TRBD1 (6 bases). This CDR3 region has 17 residues. Looked up from germline, CDR1 is LNHNV and CDR2 is YYDKDF (reference sequence). V was pared by 4 bases and J by 4 bases, with 20 bases between. CDR3 DNA: TGTGCCACCAGCAAACGGACAGCCCCGAGCTTTAATCAGCCCCAGCATTTT. Its protein product is CATSKRTAPSFNQPQHF.

The J gene is TRBJ1-4, the V gene TRBV6-5; no reliable D call. This CDR3 has 15 amino acids. Per the germline V gene, CDR1 is MNHEY and CDR2 is SVGAGI. Trimming left V 8 bases short and J 0 bases short, with 13 bases between. This CDR3 reads CASSSSGATNEKLFF. CDR3 sequence (DNA): TGTGCCAGCTCATCCTCAGGTGCAACTAATGAAAAACTGTTTTTT.

This clone showed up just once. The chain joins TRBV19 to TRBJ1-2; D call uncertain. Germline values: CDR1 LNHDA, CDR2 SQIVND (reference sequence). Trimming took off 1 base at V and 7 bases at J, with 10 bases between the two ends. CDR3 length: 13 amino acids. This CDR3 is CASSIAGVRGYTF. CDR3 bases: TGTGCCAGTAGTATAGCTGGAGTTCGTGGCTACACCTTC.

This chain joins TRBV4-2 and TRBJ1-3, with a possible D match to TRBD1 (6 bases). This CDR3 is 17 amino acids long. V was shortened by 4 bases and J by 0 bases, with 16 bases between the two germline ends. Germline CDR1 reads LGHNA; CDR2 reads YNFKEQ. CDR3 loop: CASSRYRVSSSGNTIYF. CDR3 in DNA: TGTGCCAGCAGCCGGTACAGGGTCTCAAGCTCTGGAAACACCATATATTTT.

CDR3 DNA sequence: TGCGCCAGCAGCTTGTGGTCCACAGGGGGGTCTAACTATGGCTACACCTTC. This codes for CASSLWSTGGSNYGYTF. This chain uses TRBV5-1 with TRBJ1-2, with TRBD1 matching over 8 bases. The germline gives CDR1 SGHRS, CDR2 YFSETQ. The CDR3 length is 17 residues. Trimming removed 1 base from V and 0 bases from J; junction bases left unmatched: 8.

V gene TRBV20-1 combines with J gene TRBJ2-1; D unresolved. This CDR3 is built from 10 residues. Germline CDR1 reads DFQATT; CDR2 reads SNEGSKA (reference sequence). With 7 bases removed from V and 11 bases from J, the gap between germline ends came to 12 bases. The CDR3 coding sequence is TGCAGTGTTACAAACCTCCAGCAGTTCTTC. Amino acid sequence: CSVTNLQQFF.

This rearrangement joins TRBV10-3 to TRBJ1-1, with unresolved D. V was pared by 1 base and J by 6 bases, with 12 bases between. Germline-derived CDR1 and CDR2 are ENHRY and SYGVKD. The CDR3 is 14 amino acids. The CDR3 reads CAISELAVGPEAFF. In nucleotides, the CDR3 is TGTGCCATCAGTGAGTTGGCAGTTGGGCCTGAAGCTTTCTTT.

V usage is TRBV4-2 and J usage is TRBJ2-6; D might be TRBD2 (6 bases). CDR1 is LGHNA, CDR2 YNFKEQ, per germline. V lost 0 bases to trimming and J lost 0 bases, with 12 bases between them. The CDR3 runs 18 residues. The CDR3 spells CASSQDRAGSSGANVLTF. The CDR3 coding sequence is TGTGCCAGCAGCCAAGACAGGGCCGGGAGCTCTGGGGCCAACGTCCTGACTTTC.

This clone has a single count. The V and J genes are TRBV18 and TRBJ2-1, with 11 bases aligning to TRBD2. The junction had 6 bases not matched to a gene; V was cut back by 0 bases and J by 8 bases. Germline CDR1 is KGHSH and CDR2 is LQKENI. The CDR3 contains 16 residues. The CDR3 DNA sequence: TGTGCCAGCTCACCACCGACTAGCGGGATTTTTTATGAGCAGTTCTTC. Its translation is CASSPPTSGIFYEQFF.

The chain couples TRBV7-2 to TRBJ2-3; 7 bases agree with TRBD2. The CDR3 has 14 amino acids. Trimming took 1 base from V and 6 from J; bases not matched to a gene: 4. Germline CDR1 is SGHTA and CDR2 is FQGNSA. The CDR3 is CASSLGGRTDTQYF. The CDR3 DNA sequence: TGTGCCAGCAGCTTAGGCGGGAGAACGGATACGCAGTATTTT.

The V and J genes are TRBV28 and TRBJ2-7, with 9 bases identical to TRBD1. The CDR3 runs 18 residues. The germline V gene has CDR1 MDHEN and CDR2 SYDVKM. J was trimmed by 3 bases and V by 6 bases; bases with no gene match: 18. CDR3 coding DNA: TGTGCCAGCAGCCCCTTTTTCATACCCCCGGACAGGGGCTACGAGCAGTACTTC. Translation: CASSPFFIPPDRGYEQYF.

The genes are TRBV28 and TRBJ2-1; D is unresolved. This CDR3 spans 13 amino acids. The V gene lost 5 bases and the J gene lost 5 bases, with 10 bases spanning the gap. Germline assignment: CDR1 MDHEN and CDR2 SYDVKM. CDR3 nucleotide sequence: TGTGCCAGCAGTCTCGTCGGAGACAATGAGCAGTTCTTC. It specifies CASSLVGDNEQFF.

V and J are TRBV7-9 and TRBJ2-1; 10 bases fit TRBD2. The CDR3 sequence is 16 residues long. Per the germline V gene, CDR1 is SEHNR and CDR2 is FQNEAQ (reference sequence). V was clipped by 4 bases and J by 3 bases; unmatched bases: 6. In DNA form, the CDR3 reads TGTGCCAGCAGCTCCATAGCGGGAGGCCACTACAATGAGCAGTTCTTC. Translating gives CASSSIAGGHYNEQFF. Full variable domain (outside the CDR3, taken from reference TRBV7-9 and TRBJ2-1): DTGVSQNPRHKITKRGQNVTFRCDPISEHNRLYWYRQTLGQGPEFLTYFQNEAQLEKSRLLSDRFSAERPKGSFSTLEIQRTEQGDSAMYLCASSSIAGGHYNEQFFGPGTRLTVL.

The chain uses TRBV7-3 and TRBJ2-7; D might be TRBD2 (5 bases). Trimming pared 3 bases from V and 3 bases from J, leaving 21 bases between. The CDR3 is 17 amino acids. Germline V gene sequence: CDR1 SGHTA, CDR2 FQGTGA. For the CDR3, the DNA is TGTGCCAGCAGCTTGGTCGTGCTTTGCGGGTCCTACTACGAGCAGTACTTC. It yields the protein CASSLVVLCGSYYEQYF.